The rows below give T cell receptor beta chains drawn from one sample of a study of shared clonotypes between healthy human individuals. TCRdb's table, derived via immunoSEQ multiplex PCR, lists solely in-frame clones and lacks some. The sample has about 580,000 clones; 98% are singletons. The sequenced sample was naive CD8+ T cells sorted from blood. The receptors stem from a man aged 30 to 39 in good health. Each CDR3 is given with its conserved first and last residue. Each record gives: V gene, clone size, J gene, D gene, CDR3 DNA, CDR3 protein. A D gene is named only where the DNA matches it firmly. Size is omitted from some rows. Given values are once, few, many or a class for expanded clones.

TRBV5-5	NA	TRBJ2-1	NA	TGTGCCAGCAGCTTGGACGGGGGCTCCTACAATGAGCAGTTCTTC	CASSLDGGSYNEQFF
TRBV9	NA	TRBJ1-5	NA	TGTGCCAGCAGCGCACAGGGTGAGTTTCAGCCCCAGCATTTT	CASSAQGEFQPQHF
TRBV6-1	NA	TRBJ1-5	NA	TGTGCCAGCAGCCGGGGGAGGGGGATAAATCAGCCCCAGCATTTT	CASSRGRGINQPQHF
TRBV7-9	NA	TRBJ2-3	TRBD2	TGTGCCAGCAGCTCTGAGATGGGCGGGAGGGATACGCAGTATTTT	CASSSEMGGRDTQYF
TRBV4-2	NA	TRBJ1-3	NA	TGTGCCAGCAGCCAGACTAGAAAGGACAGAACCATTCTTGGAAACACCATATATTTT	CASSQTRKDRTILGNTIYF
TRBV7-9	NA	TRBJ2-7	NA	TGTGCCAGCAGCTCCTGGGATCTTGAGCAGTACTTC	CASSSWDLEQYF
TRBV9	NA	TRBJ2-7	TRBD2	TGTGCCAGCAGCGTAGGGACTAGTCCCGAGCAGTACTTC	CASSVGTSPEQYF
TRBV5-6	once	TRBJ2-1	NA	TGTGCCAGCAGCTTGGCGACGGCAGGGGCTCATGAGCAGTTCTTC	CASSLATAGAHEQFF
TRBV11-2	NA	TRBJ2-7	NA	TGTGCCAGCAGCCCTGGAGGGGCCTACGAGCAGTACTTC	CASSPGGAYEQYF
TRBV29-1	once	TRBJ2-7	TRBD2	TGCAGCGTCGCGGGCCTAGCGGGAGATAGTCTCAAGCAGTACTTC	CSVAGLAGDSLKQYF
TRBV15	NA	TRBJ2-2	TRBD1	TGTGCCACCAGCAGAGAAAAACCGGGACAGGGCTTCAGGGAGCTGTTTTTT	CATSREKPGQGFRELFF
TRBV29-1	NA	TRBJ1-2	NA	TGCAGCGTTGGGGGTGGCTCCCACCTCTATGGCTACACCTTC	CSVGGGSHLYGYTF
TRBV27	NA	TRBJ2-1	NA	TGTGCCAGCAGTTTATCTTGGGCAAACGCCGGGGGTCAGTTCTTC	CASSLSWANAGGQFF
TRBV27	once	TRBJ2-1	NA	TGTGCCAGCAGGCGCTCGATCAATGAGCAGTTCTTC	CASRRSINEQFF
TRBV7-6	NA	TRBJ2-7	TRBD1	TGTGCCAGCAGCTCCTTCGGGACAGGGGCCTACGAGCAGTACTTC	CASSSFGTGAYEQYF
TRBV9	NA	TRBJ2-2	NA	TGTGCCAGCAGCGCAGCGGTTACCGGGGAGCTGTTTTTT	CASSAAVTGELFF
TRBV9	NA	TRBJ2-1	NA	TGTGCCAGCAGCGTAGGATACAATGAGCAGTTCTTC	CASSVGYNEQFF
TRBV7-3	NA	TRBJ2-6	NA	TGTGCCAGCAGCTCTACCTCGGCAGGGCTTTCCAACGTCCTGACTTTC	CASSSTSAGLSNVLTF
TRBV6-6	NA	TRBJ1-5	NA	TGTGCCAGCAGCTACAGTGGGGGCAATCAGCCCCAGCATTTT	CASSYSGGNQPQHF
TRBV27	NA	TRBJ2-7	TRBD2	TGTGCCAGCAGTACCGTAGCGGGACGGGCCTACGAGCAGTACTTC	CASSTVAGRAYEQYF
TRBV30	NA	TRBJ2-2	NA	TGTGCCTGCCGATTGCGAGAGAACACCGGGGAGCTGTTTTTT	CACRLRENTGELFF
TRBV27	NA	TRBJ1-4	NA	TGTGCCAGCAGTTTAAATAGGGATAATGAAAAACTGTTTTTT	CASSLNRDNEKLFF
TRBV27	NA	TRBJ2-1	NA	TGTGCCAGCCGGGCGGGGCGGAATGAGCAGTTCTTC	CASRAGRNEQFF
TRBV5-4	NA	TRBJ2-7	TRBD2	TGTGCCAGCAGCCTTGGACTAGCGGACTACGAGCAGTACTTC	CASSLGLADYEQYF
TRBV5-1	NA	TRBJ1-2	NA	TGCGCCAGCAGCTCCCGAGGACAGCCGACAGGTGGCTACACCTTC	CASSSRGQPTGGYTF
TRBV11-2	NA	TRBJ1-3	TRBD1	TGTGCCAGCAGCTTAGCTTTTGGACAGGGGGAAAACACCATATATTTT	CASSLAFGQGENTIYF
TRBV30	NA	TRBJ1-5	NA	TGTGCCTGGAGCGCAGGTTATAGCAATCAGCCCCAGCATTTT	CAWSAGYSNQPQHF
TRBV28	NA	TRBJ2-7	NA	TGTGCCAGCAGTTTAACTAGCTCCTACGAGCAGTACTTC	CASSLTSSYEQYF
TRBV19	NA	TRBJ2-7	TRBD1	TGTGCCACTTCTCCGACAGGGATCGAGCAGTACTTC	CATSPTGIEQYF
TRBV28	NA	TRBJ2-5	NA	TGTGCCAGCAGTCAAACCCTAGCCTGGGAGACCCAGTACTTC	CASSQTLAWETQYF
TRBV7-6	NA	TRBJ1-1	NA	TGTGCCAGCAGCTTAAATCGGGGTCGAGCTTTCTTT	CASSLNRGRAFF
TRBV7-9	NA	TRBJ2-2	NA	TGTGCCAGCATCCATCTTCCGGGGGAGCTGTTTTTT	CASIHLPGELFF
TRBV4-1	NA	TRBJ1-2	NA	TGCGCCAGCAGCCAACTTGGACTGACAGACGGCTATGGCTACACCTTC	CASSQLGLTDGYGYTF
TRBV13	NA	TRBJ2-5	TRBD1	TGTGCCAGCAGCTTGAGCGACAGGGATCGGGAGACCCAGTACTTC	CASSLSDRDRETQYF
TRBV19	NA	TRBJ1-5	TRBD1	TGTGCCAGTAGTATTTTCGTGGGACAGAGCAATCAGCCCCAGCATTTT	CASSIFVGQSNQPQHF
TRBV13	NA	TRBJ2-6	NA	TGTGCCAGCAGCCTCGAGCGTGGGGCCAACGTCCTGACTTTC	CASSLERGANVLTF
TRBV4-3	NA	TRBJ2-4	NA	TGCGCCAGCAGCCAAGATCGTCCTAGACCAAACATTCAGTACTTC	CASSQDRPRPNIQYF
TRBV29-1	NA	TRBJ2-7	TRBD2	TGCAGCGTTGGAGGTGAGAGCGGGAGGATGTCCTACGAGCAGTACTTC	CSVGGESGRMSYEQYF
TRBV27	NA	TRBJ1-4	TRBD1	TGTGCCAGCAGTGACGGGACAGAGCCCCCATTAGTAGAAAAACTGTTTTTT	CASSDGTEPPLVEKLFF
TRBV9	NA	TRBJ2-3	NA	TGTGCCAGCAGCGTAGGGACTTCTGAAAACACAGATACGCAGTATTTT	CASSVGTSENTDTQYF
TRBV27	NA	TRBJ1-1	NA	TGTGCCAGCATTCCTTCGGGGAGGGCTGAAGCTTTCTTT	CASIPSGRAEAFF
TRBV7-6	NA	TRBJ2-7	NA	TGTGCCAGCAGCCACCGCATCGGGCCTTCCTACGAGCAGTACTTC	CASSHRIGPSYEQYF
TRBV4-1	NA	TRBJ2-7	NA	TGCGCCAGCAGCCAAGGGGACGGTTCCTACGAGCAGTACTTC	CASSQGDGSYEQYF
TRBV11-2	NA	TRBJ2-1	NA	TGTGCCAGCAGCTTAACGGGAGAGCAGTTCTTC	CASSLTGEQFF
TRBV29-1	NA	TRBJ2-5	NA	TGCAGCGCTGGAGGGCAGGGACGGGGGGAGACCCAGTACTTC	CSAGGQGRGETQYF
TRBV4-1	NA	TRBJ2-5	NA	TGCGCCAGCAGCCCCGTATACAGCGGTCAAGAGACCCAGTACTTC	CASSPVYSGQETQYF
TRBV7-9	NA	TRBJ1-1	NA	TGTGCCAGCGGTTGGGGGGACCTGAACACTGAAGCTTTCTTT	CASGWGDLNTEAFF
TRBV5-1	NA	TRBJ2-1	NA	TGCGCCAGCGGCTTACGAAAGAATGAGCAGTTCTTC	CASGLRKNEQFF
TRBV9	NA	TRBJ1-4	TRBD1	TGTGCCAGCAGCGTCGGGACAGCAACTAATGAAAAACTGTTTTTT	CASSVGTATNEKLFF
TRBV27	NA	TRBJ1-4	NA	TGTGCCAGCAGTTTTTTGGGAAATGAAAAACTGTTTTTT	CASSFLGNEKLFF
TRBV7-9	NA	TRBJ2-1	NA	TGTGCCAGCAGCCCGACCAGCGGGCATAATGAGCAGTTCTTC	CASSPTSGHNEQFF
TRBV20-1	NA	TRBJ1-1	NA	TGCAGTGCCTCGGGGGTCTACGAAGCTTTCTTT	CSASGVYEAFF
TRBV6-5	NA	TRBJ1-3	TRBD1	TGTGCCAGCAGTCCCGACAGGGGAGCTGGAAACACCATATATTTT	CASSPDRGAGNTIYF
TRBV11-2	NA	TRBJ2-2	TRBD2	TGTGCCAGCAGCACACTAGCGGGAGAGGCCACCGGGGAGCTGTTTTTT	CASSTLAGEATGELFF